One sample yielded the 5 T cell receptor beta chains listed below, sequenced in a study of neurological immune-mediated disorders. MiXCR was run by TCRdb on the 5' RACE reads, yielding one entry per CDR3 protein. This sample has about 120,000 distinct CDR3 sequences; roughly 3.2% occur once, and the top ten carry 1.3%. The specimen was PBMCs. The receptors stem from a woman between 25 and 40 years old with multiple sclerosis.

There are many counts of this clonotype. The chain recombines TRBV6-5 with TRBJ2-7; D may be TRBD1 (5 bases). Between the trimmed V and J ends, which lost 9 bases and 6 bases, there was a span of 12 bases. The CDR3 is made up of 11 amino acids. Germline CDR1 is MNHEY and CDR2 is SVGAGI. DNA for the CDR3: TGTGCCAGTACCCAGGGCTCCGAGCAGTACTTC. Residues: CASTQGSEQYF.

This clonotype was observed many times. This chain's CDR3 is CSVVGQGPNYEQYF. The CDR3 region has the DNA TGCAGCGTTGTAGGGCAGGGGCCTAACTACGAGCAGTACTTC. This chain uses TRBV29-1 with TRBJ2-7; the D gene is possibly TRBD1 (6 bases). V dropped 4 bases and J dropped 3 bases, with 16 bases sitting between them. The CDR3 has 14 amino acids. Germline CDR1 SQVTM, CDR2 ANQGSEA.

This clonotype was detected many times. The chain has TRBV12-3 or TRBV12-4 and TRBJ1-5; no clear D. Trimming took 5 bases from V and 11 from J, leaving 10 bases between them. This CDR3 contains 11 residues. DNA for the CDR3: TGTGCCAGCAGTCCCGGTAATTCCCAGCATTTT. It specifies CASSPGNSQHF.

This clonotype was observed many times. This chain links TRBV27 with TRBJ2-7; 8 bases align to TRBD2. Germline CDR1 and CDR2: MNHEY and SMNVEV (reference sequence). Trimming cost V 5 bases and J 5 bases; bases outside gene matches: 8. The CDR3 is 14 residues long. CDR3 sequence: CASSPIAGRHEQYF. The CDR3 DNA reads TGTGCCAGCAGTCCCATAGCGGGAAGACACGAGCAGTACTTC.

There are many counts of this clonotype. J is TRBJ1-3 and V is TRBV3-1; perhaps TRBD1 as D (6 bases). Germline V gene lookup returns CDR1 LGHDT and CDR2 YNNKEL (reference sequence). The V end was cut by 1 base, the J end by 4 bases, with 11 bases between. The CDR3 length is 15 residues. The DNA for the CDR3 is TGTGCCAGCAGCCAAGTGTCGGGGGGCGGAAACACCATATATTTT. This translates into CASSQVSGGGNTIYF.